This entry features one TCR beta chain sequence. The antigen remains undetermined. Method: immunoSEQ multiplex PCR; TCRdb's copy keeps in-frame clones and lacks some. The profile shows some 2,500,000 clones, 80% to 95% of them singletons. This record belongs to a study of shared clonotypes between healthy human individuals. The study, taken as a whole, reports: The expectation was that sequencing depth would affect clonotype sharing among donors. Non-shared clonotypes showed lower generation probabilities than clonotypes common to all four donors. The study generally estimated greater richness for naive than memory subsets.

Germline V gene lookup returns CDR1 ENHRY and CDR2 SYGVKD. V lost 9 bases, J lost 3 bases, and 23 bases lay in between. CDR3 length: 16 residues. The specimen was naive CD4+ T cells from PBMCs. Sample subset: CD45RA+ positively selected. This clonotype was obtained from a man aged 18 to 30 in good health. Some clones in this sample may be carry-over from other donors' samples. This chain links TRBV10-3 with TRBJ1-2, with D maybe TRBD1 (6 bases). The CDR3 region is CAILSRDTPSDYGYTF. As DNA, the CDR3 is TGTGCCATTCTCAGCCGGGACACTCCCTCGGACTATGGCTACACCTTC.